This entry is about one T cell receptor (beta chain). The antigen is unknown. TCRdb used MiXCR to reprocess the RACE reads, holding one entry per CDR3 protein. The sample records more than 50,000 distinct CDR3 sequences, around 7% being singletons. The time point is: pre-sensitization, week 0. Sample treatment: therapeutic diphenylcyclopropenone sensitization with weekly scalp DPC. The record originates from a study of human T cells and chemical hapten exposure. Study context: Patients were given diphenylcyclopropenone on the scalp weekly across the approximately 25-week study. Regarding the study as a whole: Significantly more large CDR3 similarity clusters were formed by expanded TCRs than by controls.

CDR3 length: 14 amino acids. V dropped 3 bases and J dropped 5 bases, with 14 bases sitting between them. CDR1 and CDR2 (germline): SGDLS, YYNGEE. The sequences come from whole blood, collected in connection with sensitization to the hapten diphenylcyclopropenone (DPC). The receptor's source is a woman aged 25 to 39 with alopecia areata. Some clones in this sample may be carry-over from other donors' samples. The chain carries TRBV9 and TRBJ1-1; weak D call: TRBD1 (5 bases). CDR3 region: CASSANVGDTEAFF. The CDR3 region has the DNA TGTGCCAGCAGCGCAAACGTAGGGGATACTGAAGCTTTCTTT. Drawing the rest from reference TRBV9 and TRBJ1-1, the complete variable domain is DSGVTQTPKHLITATGQRVTLRCSPRSGDLSVYWYQQSLDQGLQFLIQYYNGEERAKGNILERFSAQQFPDLHSELNLSSLELGDSALYFCASSANVGDTEAFFGQGTRLTVV.